This T cell receptor (beta chain) is from a study of T cell responses to AZD1222 COVID-19 vaccine. Looked up from germline, CDR1 is ENHRY and CDR2 is SYGVKD. CDR3 length equals 13 residues. Note on this clone: A junction boundary mismatches the germline segment, possibly from a read error.

Clones were read by immunoSEQ multiplex PCR, and TCRdb kept only the in-frame ones, dropping some. Among tens of thousands of clones, roughly 88% were seen once, and the ten largest hold 8% to 13%. Sequenced here: peripheral blood, sampled 28 days after the second AZD1222 dose. The TCR sequence derives from an adult who received the AZD1222 COVID-19 vaccine. The chain recombines TRBV10-3 with TRBJ2-1, with 9 bases lining up with TRBD1. CDR3 DNA sequence: TGTGCCATCGGTGACAGGGGGAGGGATGAGCAGTTCTTC. It translates to CAIGDRGRDEQFF.